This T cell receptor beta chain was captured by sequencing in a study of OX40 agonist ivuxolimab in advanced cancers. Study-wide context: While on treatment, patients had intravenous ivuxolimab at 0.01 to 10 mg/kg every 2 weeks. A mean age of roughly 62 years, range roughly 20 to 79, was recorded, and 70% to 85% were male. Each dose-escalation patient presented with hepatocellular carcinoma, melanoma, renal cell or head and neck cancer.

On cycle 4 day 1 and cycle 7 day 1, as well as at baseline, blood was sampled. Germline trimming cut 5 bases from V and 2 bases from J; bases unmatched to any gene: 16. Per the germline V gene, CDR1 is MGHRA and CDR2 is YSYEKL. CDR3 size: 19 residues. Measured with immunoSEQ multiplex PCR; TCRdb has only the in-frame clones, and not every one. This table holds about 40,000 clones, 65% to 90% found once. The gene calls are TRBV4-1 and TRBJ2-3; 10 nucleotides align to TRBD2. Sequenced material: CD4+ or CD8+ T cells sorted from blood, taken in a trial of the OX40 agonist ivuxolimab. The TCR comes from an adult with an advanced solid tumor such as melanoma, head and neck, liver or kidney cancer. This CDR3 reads CASSFSLAGDWGFTDTQYF. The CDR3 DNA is TGCGCCAGCAGCTTTAGCCTAGCGGGAGATTGGGGATTCACAGATACGCAGTATTTT.